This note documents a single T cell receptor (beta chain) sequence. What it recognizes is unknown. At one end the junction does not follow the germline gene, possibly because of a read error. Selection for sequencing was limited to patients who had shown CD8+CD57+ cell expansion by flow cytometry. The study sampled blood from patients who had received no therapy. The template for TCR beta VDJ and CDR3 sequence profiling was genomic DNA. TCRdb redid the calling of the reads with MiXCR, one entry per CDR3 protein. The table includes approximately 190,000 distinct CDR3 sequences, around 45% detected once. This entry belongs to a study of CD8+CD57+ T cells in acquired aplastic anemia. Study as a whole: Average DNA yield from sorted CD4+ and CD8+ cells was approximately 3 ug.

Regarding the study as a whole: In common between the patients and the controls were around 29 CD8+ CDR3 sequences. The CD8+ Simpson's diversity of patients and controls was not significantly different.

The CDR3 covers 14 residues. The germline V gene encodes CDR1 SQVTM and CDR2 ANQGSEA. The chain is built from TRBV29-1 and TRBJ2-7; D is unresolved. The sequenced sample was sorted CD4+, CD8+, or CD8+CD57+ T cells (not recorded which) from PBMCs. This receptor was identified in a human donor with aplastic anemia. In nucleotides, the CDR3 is TGCAGCGTTGAGGTACACTACCGCTACAATGAGCATTACTTC. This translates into CSVEVHYRYNEHYF.